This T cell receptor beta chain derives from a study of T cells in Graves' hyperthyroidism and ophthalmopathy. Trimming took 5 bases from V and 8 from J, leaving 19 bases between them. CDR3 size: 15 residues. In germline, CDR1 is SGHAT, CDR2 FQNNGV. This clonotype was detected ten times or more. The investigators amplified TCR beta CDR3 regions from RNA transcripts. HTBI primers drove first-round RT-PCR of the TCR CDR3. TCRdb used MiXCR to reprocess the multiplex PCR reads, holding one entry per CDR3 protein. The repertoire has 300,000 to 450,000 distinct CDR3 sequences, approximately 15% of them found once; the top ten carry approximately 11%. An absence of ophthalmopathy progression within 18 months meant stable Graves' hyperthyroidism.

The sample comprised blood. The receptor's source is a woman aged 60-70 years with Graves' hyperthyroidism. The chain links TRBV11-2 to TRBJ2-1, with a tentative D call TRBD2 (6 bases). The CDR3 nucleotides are TGTGCCAGCAGCCCCGGGACTCTCACCCGCCATGAGCAGTTCTTC. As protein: CASSPGTLTRHEQFF.